Listed here are 7 T cell receptor beta chains from one sample, sequenced in a study of Ad26.COV2.S vaccination and SARS-CoV-2 variants. Generated by immunoSEQ multiplex PCR, the TCRdb table keeps only in-frame clones and is missing some. Of just over 350,000 clones in the sample, about 85% were seen once. Treatment meaning: some 20 received Ad26.COV2.S at low or high dose, single or two shots; 5 received placebo; per-sample allocation not given. The study sampled participants on day 63 after the first vaccine or placebo injection. The source material was peripheral blood, sampled in a trial of Ad26.COV2.S vaccine versus placebo. These receptors originate from a person aged 18-60 years who received the Ad26.COV2.S COVID-19 vaccine or a placebo.

The chain carries TRBV14 and TRBJ1-2, with unresolved D. The CDR3 loop spans 16 amino acids. Trimming took off 0 bases at V and 7 bases at J, with 18 bases between the two ends. Germline assignment: CDR1 SGHDN and CDR2 FVKESK. The chain's CDR3 is CASSQDKGPLGGGYTF. The CDR3 bases are TGTGCCAGCAGCCAAGATAAAGGGCCCCTAGGTGGTGGCTACACCTTC.

The genes are TRBV28 and TRBJ2-7, with TRBD2 matching 9 bases. Germline trimming cut 6 bases from V and 6 bases from J; bases unmatched to any gene: 6. CDR3 size: 13 residues. Germline assignment: CDR1 MDHEN and CDR2 SYDVKM. In DNA form, the CDR3 reads TGTGCCAGCAGCGGCGGGAGGGGGCGCGAGCAGTACTTC. It specifies CASSGGRGREQYF.

This clone was observed a handful of times. The chain uses TRBV20-1 and TRBJ2-2; TRBD1 matches at 7 bases. The CDR3 has 16 amino acids. Losses at the gene ends were 5 bases for V and 2 bases for J; bases not matched to a gene: 11. The germline gives CDR1 DFQATT, CDR2 SNEGSKA (reference sequence). The chain's CDR3 is CSARDRVGYNTGELFF. CDR3 in DNA: TGCAGTGCTCGTGACAGGGTAGGATACAACACCGGGGAGCTGTTTTTT.

V and J are TRBV5-1 and TRBJ1-1; tentatively, D is TRBD1 (6 bases). The germline gives CDR1 SGHRS, CDR2 YFSETQ. V was pared by 6 bases and J by 6 bases, with 18 bases between. The CDR3 extends over 14 amino acids. As DNA, the CDR3 is TGCGCCAGCACCTTATATACAGGGAGTCCTGAAGCTTTCTTT. Translated, it gives CASTLYTGSPEAFF.

The chain couples TRBV12-3 or TRBV12-4 to TRBJ1-6; D unresolved. The ends were cut back, 3 bases at V and 7 bases at J, with 7 bases in the middle. This CDR3 spans 13 amino acids. The CDR3 here is CASSFDTNSPLHF. DNA for the CDR3: TGTGCCAGCAGTTTTGACACAAATTCACCCCTCCACTTT.

The rearrangement joins TRBV19 to TRBJ2-2; possible D gene TRBD1, 6 bases. V lost 3 bases and J lost 2, with 16 bases in between. The CDR3 runs to 17 residues. Germline CDR1 LNHDA, CDR2 SQIVND (reference sequence). The chain's CDR3 is CASSMIFLGQNTGELFF. The CDR3 bases are TGTGCCAGTAGTATGATTTTTCTGGGACAAAACACCGGGGAGCTGTTTTTT.

The chain uses TRBV3-1 (or the pseudogene TRBV3-2) and TRBJ1-3; perhaps TRBD1 as D (5 bases). Trimming took off 1 base at V and 2 bases at J, with 12 bases between the two ends. There are 16 residues in the CDR3. In germline, CDR1 is LGHDT, CDR2 YNNKEL (reference sequence). CDR3 DNA: TGTGCCAGCAGCCAAGTCGGGACTCTGCCTGGAAACACCATATATTTT. The encoded protein is CASSQVGTLPGNTIYF.